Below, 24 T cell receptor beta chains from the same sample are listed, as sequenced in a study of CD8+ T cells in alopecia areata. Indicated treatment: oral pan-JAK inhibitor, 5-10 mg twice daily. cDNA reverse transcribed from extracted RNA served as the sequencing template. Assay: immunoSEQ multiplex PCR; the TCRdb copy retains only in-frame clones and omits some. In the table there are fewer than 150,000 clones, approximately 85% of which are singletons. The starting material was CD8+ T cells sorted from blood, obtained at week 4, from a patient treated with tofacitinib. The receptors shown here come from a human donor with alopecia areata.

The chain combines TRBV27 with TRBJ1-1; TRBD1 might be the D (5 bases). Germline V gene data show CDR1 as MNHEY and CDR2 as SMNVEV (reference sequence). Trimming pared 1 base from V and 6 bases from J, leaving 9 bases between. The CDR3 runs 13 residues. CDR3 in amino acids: CASSLLGDPEAFF. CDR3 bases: TGTGCCAGCAGTTTATTGGGGGACCCTGAAGCTTTCTTT.

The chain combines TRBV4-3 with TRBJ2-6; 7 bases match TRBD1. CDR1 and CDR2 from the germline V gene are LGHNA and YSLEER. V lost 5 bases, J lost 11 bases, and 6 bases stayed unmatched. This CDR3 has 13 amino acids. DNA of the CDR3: TGCGCCAGCAGCACAACAGGGGTTGACGTCCTGACTTTC. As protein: CASSTTGVDVLTF.

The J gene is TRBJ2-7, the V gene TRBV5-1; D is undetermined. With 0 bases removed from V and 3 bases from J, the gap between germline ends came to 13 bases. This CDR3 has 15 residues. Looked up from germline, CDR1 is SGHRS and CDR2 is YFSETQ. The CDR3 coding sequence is TGCGCCAGCAGCTTGGAAACCCCGGTAGGCTACGAGCAGTACTTC. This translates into CASSLETPVGYEQYF.

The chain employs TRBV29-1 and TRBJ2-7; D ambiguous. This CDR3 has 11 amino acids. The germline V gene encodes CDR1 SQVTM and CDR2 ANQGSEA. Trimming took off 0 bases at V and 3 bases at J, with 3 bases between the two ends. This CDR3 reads CSVEDDYEQYF. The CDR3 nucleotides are TGCAGCGTTGAAGACGACTACGAGCAGTACTTC.

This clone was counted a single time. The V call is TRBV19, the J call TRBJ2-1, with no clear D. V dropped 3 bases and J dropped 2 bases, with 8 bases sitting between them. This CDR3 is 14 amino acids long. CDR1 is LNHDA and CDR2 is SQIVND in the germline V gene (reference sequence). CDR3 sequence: CASSMAATYNEQFF. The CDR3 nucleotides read TGTGCCAGTAGTATGGCAGCCACCTACAATGAGCAGTTCTTC. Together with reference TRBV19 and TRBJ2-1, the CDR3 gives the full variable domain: DGGITQSPKYLFRKEGQNVTLSCEQNLNHDAMYWYRQDPGQGLRLIYYSQIVNDFQKGDIAEGYSVSREKKESFPLTVTSAQKNPTAFYLCASSMAATYNEQFFGPGTRLTVL.

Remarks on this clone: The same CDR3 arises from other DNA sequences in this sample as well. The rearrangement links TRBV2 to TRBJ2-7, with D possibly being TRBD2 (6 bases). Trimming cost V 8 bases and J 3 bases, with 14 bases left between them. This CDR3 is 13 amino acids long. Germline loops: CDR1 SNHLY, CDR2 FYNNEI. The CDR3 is CASRDSNFYEQYF. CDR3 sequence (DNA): TGTGCCAGCCGGGACTCCAACTTCTACGAGCAGTACTTC. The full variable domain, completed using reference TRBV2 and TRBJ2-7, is EPEVTQTPSHQVTQMGQEVILRCVPISNHLYFYWYRQILGQKVEFLVSFYNNEISEKSEIFDDQFSVERPDGSNFTLKIRSTKLEDSAMYFCASRDSNFYEQYFGPGTRLTVT.

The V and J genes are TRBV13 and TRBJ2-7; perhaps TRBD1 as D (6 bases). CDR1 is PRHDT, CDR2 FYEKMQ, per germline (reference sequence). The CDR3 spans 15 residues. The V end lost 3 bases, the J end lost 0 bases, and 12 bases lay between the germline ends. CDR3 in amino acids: CASSFSGRGSYEQYF. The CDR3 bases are TGTGCCAGCAGCTTCTCCGGCAGGGGCTCCTACGAGCAGTACTTC.

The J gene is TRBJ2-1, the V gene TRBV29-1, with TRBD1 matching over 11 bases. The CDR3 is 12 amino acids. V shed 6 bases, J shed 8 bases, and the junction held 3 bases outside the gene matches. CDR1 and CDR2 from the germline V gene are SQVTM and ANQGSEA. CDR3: CSVGQGGDEQFF. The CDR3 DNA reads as TGCAGCGTGGGACAGGGGGGTGATGAGCAGTTCTTC.

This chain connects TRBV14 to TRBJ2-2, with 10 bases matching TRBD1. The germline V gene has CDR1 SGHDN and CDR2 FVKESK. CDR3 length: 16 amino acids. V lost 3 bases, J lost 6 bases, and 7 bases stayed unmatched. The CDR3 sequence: CASSHRQGASAGELFF. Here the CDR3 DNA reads TGTGCCAGCAGCCACAGACAGGGGGCAAGCGCCGGGGAGCTGTTTTTT.

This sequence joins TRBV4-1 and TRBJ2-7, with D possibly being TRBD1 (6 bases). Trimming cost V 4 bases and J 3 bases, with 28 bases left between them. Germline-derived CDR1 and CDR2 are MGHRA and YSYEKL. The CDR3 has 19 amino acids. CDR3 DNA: TGCGCCAGCAGCCTATTTCCCCCCACCGTTCGACAGGAGAACTACGAGCAGTACTTC. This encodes CASSLFPPTVRQENYEQYF.

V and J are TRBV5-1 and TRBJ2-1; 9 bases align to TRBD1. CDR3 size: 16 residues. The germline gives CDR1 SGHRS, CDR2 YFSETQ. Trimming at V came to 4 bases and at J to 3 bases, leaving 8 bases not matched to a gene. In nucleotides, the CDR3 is TGCGCCAGCAGCAGGAAGGGGACAGGGATCTACAATGAGCAGTTCTTC. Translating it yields CASSRKGTGIYNEQFF.

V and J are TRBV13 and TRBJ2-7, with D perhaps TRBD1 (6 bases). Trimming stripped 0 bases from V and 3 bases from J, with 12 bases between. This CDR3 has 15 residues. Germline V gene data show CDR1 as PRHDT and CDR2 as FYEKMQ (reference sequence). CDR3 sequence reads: CASSLGPPGHYEQYF. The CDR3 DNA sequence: TGTGCCAGCAGCTTAGGACCCCCGGGACACTACGAGCAGTACTTC.

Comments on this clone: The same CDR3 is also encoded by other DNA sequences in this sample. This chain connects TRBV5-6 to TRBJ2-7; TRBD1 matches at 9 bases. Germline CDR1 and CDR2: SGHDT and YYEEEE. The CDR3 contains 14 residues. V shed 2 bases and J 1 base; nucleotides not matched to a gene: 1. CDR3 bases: TGTGCCAGCAGCTTCGGACAGGGGTCCTACGAGCAGTACTTC. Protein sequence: CASSFGQGSYEQYF.

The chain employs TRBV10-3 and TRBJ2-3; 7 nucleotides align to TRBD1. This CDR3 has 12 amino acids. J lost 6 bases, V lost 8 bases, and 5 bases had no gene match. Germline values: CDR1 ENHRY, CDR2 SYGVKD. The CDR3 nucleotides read TGTGCCATCTCCCTACAGGGGGATACGCAGTATTTT. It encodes CAISLQGDTQYF.

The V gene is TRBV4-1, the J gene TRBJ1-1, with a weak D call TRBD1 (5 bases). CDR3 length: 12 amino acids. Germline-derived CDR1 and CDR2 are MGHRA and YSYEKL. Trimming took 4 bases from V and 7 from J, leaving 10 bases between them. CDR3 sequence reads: CASSRQQDEAFF. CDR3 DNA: TGCGCCAGCAGCCGCCAACAGGATGAAGCTTTCTTT.

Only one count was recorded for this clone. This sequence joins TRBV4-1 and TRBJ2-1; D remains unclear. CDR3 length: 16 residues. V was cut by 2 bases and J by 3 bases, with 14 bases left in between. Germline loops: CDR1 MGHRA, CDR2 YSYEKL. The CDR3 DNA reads TGCGCCAGCAGCCAAAGGTGGGTATCCGACTACAATGAGCAGTTCTTC. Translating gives CASSQRWVSDYNEQFF.

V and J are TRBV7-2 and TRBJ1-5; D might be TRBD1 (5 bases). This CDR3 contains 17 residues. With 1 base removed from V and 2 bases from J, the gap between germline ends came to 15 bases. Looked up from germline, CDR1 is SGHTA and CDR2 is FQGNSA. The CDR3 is CASSLDHIGGGNQPQHF. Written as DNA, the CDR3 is TGTGCCAGCAGCTTAGACCATATTGGGGGAGGCAATCAGCCCCAGCATTTT.

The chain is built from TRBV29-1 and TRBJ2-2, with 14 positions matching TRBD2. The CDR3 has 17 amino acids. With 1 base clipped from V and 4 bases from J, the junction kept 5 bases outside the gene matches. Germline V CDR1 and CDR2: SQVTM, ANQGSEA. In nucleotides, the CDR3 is TGCAGCGTTGAAGTGACTAGCGGGGGGGTACGCACCGGGGAGCTGTTTTTT. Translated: CSVEVTSGGVRTGELFF.

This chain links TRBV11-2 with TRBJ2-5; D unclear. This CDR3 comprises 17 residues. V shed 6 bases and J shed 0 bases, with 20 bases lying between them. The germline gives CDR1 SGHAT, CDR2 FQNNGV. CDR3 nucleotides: TGTGCCAGCAGAGACCGACCCAAGGAGCTAAACCAAGAGACCCAGTACTTC. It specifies CASRDRPKELNQETQYF.

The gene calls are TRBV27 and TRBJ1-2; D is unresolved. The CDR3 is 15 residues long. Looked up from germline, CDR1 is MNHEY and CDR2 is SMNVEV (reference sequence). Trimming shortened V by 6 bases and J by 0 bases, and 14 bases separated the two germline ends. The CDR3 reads CASSSYSEPNYGYTF. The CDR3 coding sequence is TGTGCCAGCAGCTCGTACAGCGAACCTAACTATGGCTACACCTTC.

The CDR3 here is CASSFYGGAKPVTDTQYF. Here the CDR3 DNA reads TGTGCCAGCAGCTTCTACGGGGGGGCTAAGCCCGTCACAGATACGCAGTATTTT. The rearrangement joins TRBV7-9 to TRBJ2-3; 8 bases line up with TRBD2. The CDR3 is 18 residues long. Germline lookup yields CDR1 SEHNR and CDR2 FQNEAQ (reference sequence). The junction had 13 bases not matched to a gene; V was cut back by 3 bases and J by 2 bases. Based on the CDR3 plus reference TRBV7-9 and TRBJ2-3, the full variable domain is DTGVSQNPRHKITKRGQNVTFRCDPISEHNRLYWYRQTLGQGPEFLTYFQNEAQLEKSRLLSDRFSAERPKGSFSTLEIQRTEQGDSAMYLCASSFYGGAKPVTDTQYFGPGTRLTVL.

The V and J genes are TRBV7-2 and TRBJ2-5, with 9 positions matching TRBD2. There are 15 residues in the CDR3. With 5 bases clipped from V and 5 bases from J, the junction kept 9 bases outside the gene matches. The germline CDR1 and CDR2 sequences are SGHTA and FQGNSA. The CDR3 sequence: CASSPFAGGRETQYF. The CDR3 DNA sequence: TGTGCCAGCAGCCCGTTCGCGGGGGGGCGGGAGACCCAGTACTTC.

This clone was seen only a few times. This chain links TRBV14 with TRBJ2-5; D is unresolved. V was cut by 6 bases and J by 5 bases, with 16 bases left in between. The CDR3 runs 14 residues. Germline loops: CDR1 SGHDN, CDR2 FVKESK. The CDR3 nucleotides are TGTGCCAGCAGTCTAAATTCCCTTGGGGAGACCCAGTACTTC. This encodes CASSLNSLGETQYF.

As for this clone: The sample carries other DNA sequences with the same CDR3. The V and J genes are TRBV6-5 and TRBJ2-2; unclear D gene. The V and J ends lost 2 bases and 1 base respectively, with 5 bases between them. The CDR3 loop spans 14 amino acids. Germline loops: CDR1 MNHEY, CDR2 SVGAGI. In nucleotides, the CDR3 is TGTGCCAGCAGTTACGGCAAGAACACCGGGGAGCTGTTTTTT. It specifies CASSYGKNTGELFF.